The clone carrying this TCR beta chain was recorded many times. The sample belongs to a study of regulatory T cells in long-lasting Graves disease. Described time point: newly diagnosed GD, antithyroid drugs for less than 3 months. The authors made the TCR library using RNA they extracted from PBMCs. The junction had 4 bases not matched to a gene; V was cut back by 6 bases and J by 6 bases. The CDR3 is 11 residues long. Germline CDR1 DFQATT, CDR2 SNEGSKA (reference sequence). Arm-PCR of CDR3 regions with iRepertoire HTBI primers generated TCR beta libraries. One entry per CDR3 protein results from TCRdb running MiXCR on the multiplex PCR reads. The sample has hundreds of thousands of distinct CDR3 sequences; about 16% are singletons. These data were also reused for a study on T cells in Graves' hyperthyroidism and ophthalmopathy.

The sequence came from a woman aged 25 to 45 with Graves disease. This chain connects TRBV20-1 to TRBJ2-7, with 8 bases identical to TRBD1. Sequences were derived from peripheral blood mononuclear cells (PBMCs), sampled at new diagnosis, from a patient treated with antithyroid drugs. CDR3 DNA sequence: TGCAGTGCCACAACAGGGGGCGAGCAGTACTTC. Translating gives CSATTGGEQYF.